These T cell receptor beta chains were read from a single sample in a study of blood T cell repertoires in COVID-19. The method was immunoSEQ multiplex PCR; TCRdb's version includes in-frame clones alone and lacks a portion of them. The sample comprises 230,000 or so clones, more than 65% of which are singletons, and about 2.3% rests with the top ten. The sample comprised peripheral blood. The receptors derive from a man aged 40-49 years who had recovered from COVID-19. CDR3s include the opening cysteine and the closing phenylalanine or tryptophan. The order of the fields is J gene, V gene, CDR3 protein.

TRBJ2-1 TRBV14 CASSPSTRVMVNEQFF
TRBJ2-7 TRBV29-1 CSVLRDSSGNEQYF
TRBJ2-7 TRBV6-2/TRBV6-3 CASSLGNEQYF
TRBJ1-5 TRBV3-1/TRBV3-2 CASSQNTGEQPQHF
TRBJ2-1 TRBV13 CASRGTGGAYNEQFF
TRBJ1-5 TRBV7-8 CASSPMMSVTQPQHF
TRBJ2-1 TRBV4-3 CASSQDDGLRRFF
TRBJ1-6 TRBV6-5 CASSWDRGKSPLHF
TRBJ2-7 TRBV7-2 CASSSHLAGGTYEQYF
TRBJ2-4 TRBV5-1 CASSLVPGLAKNIQYF
TRBJ2-1 TRBV18 CASSPAASAENEQFF
TRBJ1-3 TRBV18 CASSVTGGAGNTIYF
TRBJ2-2 TRBV25-1 CASSYQGSGELFF
TRBJ2-5 TRBV6-6 CASSLGLGGYQETQYF
TRBJ1-1 TRBV15 CATSRAYSNSPNTEAFF
TRBJ2-5 TRBV6-2/TRBV6-3 CASTPTGIKTQYF
TRBJ2-1 TRBV11-2 CASSPRTSGVLGEQFF
TRBJ2-7 TRBV6-5 CASSYEGTGDYEQYF
TRBJ2-2 TRBV2 CASSAQGVTGELFF
TRBJ2-7 TRBV5-6 CASSLWGDEQYF
TRBJ1-1 TRBV30 CAWKVGGFTEAFF
TRBJ2-3 TRBV5-4 CASSPGQTPDTQYF
TRBJ2-4 TRBV11-2 CASSQTEVAKNIQYF
TRBJ2-1 TRBV9 CASSVGTLYNEQFF
TRBJ2-1 TRBV7-2 CASSVSGGLDYNEQFF
TRBJ2-2 TRBV6-2/TRBV6-3 CASSYPRGGPGELFF
TRBJ1-3 TRBV11-2 CASSPIRRTAGSGNTIYF
TRBJ1-1 TRBV2 CASILGVEAFF
TRBJ2-7 TRBV14 CASSQSRDRYYEQYF
TRBJ2-7 TRBV18 CASSGQANEQYF
TRBJ2-1 TRBV27 CASSSRTSGYDYNEQFF
TRBJ1-5 TRBV27 CASSRYRGDQPQHF
TRBJ2-1 TRBV6-2/TRBV6-3 CASSYSGLAGSYNEQFF